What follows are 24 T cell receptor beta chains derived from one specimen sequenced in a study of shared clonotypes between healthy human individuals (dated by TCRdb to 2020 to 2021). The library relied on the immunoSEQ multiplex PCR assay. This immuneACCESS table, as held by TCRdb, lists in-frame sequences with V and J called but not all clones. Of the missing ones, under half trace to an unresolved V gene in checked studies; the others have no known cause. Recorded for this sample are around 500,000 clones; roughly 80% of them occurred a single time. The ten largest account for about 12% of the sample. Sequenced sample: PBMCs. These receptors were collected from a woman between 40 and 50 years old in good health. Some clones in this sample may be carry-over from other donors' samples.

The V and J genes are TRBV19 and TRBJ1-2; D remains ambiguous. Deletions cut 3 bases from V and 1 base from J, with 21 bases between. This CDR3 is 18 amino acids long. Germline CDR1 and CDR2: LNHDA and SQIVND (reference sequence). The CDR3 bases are TGTGCCAGTAGTATGCGATGGCAGATCGGGTTGATTAACTATGGCTACACCTTC. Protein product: CASSMRWQIGLINYGYTF. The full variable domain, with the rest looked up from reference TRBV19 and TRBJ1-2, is DGGITQSPKYLFRKEGQNVTLSCEQNLNHDAMYWYRQDPGQGLRLIYYSQIVNDFQKGDIAEGYSVSREKKESFPLTVTSAQKNPTAFYLCASSMRWQIGLINYGYTFGSGTRLTVV.

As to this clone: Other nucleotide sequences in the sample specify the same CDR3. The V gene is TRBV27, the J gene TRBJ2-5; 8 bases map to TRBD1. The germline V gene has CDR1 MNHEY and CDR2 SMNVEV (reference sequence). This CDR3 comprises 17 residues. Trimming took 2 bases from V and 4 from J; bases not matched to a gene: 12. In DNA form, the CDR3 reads TGTGCCAGCAGTTTACCTCAGGGGACAGGAGGCCGAGAGACCCAGTACTTC. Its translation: CASSLPQGTGGRETQYF.

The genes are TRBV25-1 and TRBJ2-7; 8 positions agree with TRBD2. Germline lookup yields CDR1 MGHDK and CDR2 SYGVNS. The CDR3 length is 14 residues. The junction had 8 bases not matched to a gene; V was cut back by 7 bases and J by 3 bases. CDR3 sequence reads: CASTGAGGRYEQYF. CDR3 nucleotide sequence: TGTGCCAGCACCGGGGCGGGAGGACGCTACGAGCAGTACTTC.

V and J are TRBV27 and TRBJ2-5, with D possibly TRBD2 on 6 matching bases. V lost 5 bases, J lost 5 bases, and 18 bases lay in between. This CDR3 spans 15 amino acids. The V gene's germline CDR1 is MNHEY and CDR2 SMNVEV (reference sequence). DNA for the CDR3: TGTGCCAGCAGTCCAGAGACTAGTACTTTGGAGACCCAGTACTTC. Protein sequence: CASSPETSTLETQYF.

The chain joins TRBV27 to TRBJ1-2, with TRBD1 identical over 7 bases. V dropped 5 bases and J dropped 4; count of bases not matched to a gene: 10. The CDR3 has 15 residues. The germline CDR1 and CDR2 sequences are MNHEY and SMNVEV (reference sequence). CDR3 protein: CASSPSPGTAYGYTF. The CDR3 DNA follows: TGTGCCAGCAGTCCCTCCCCCGGGACAGCCTATGGCTACACCTTC.

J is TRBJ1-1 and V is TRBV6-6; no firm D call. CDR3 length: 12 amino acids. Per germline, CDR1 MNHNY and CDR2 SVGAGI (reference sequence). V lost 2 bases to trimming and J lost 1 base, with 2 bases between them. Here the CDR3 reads CASSYQNTEAFF. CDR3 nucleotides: TGTGCCAGCAGTTACCAGAACACTGAAGCTTTCTTT.

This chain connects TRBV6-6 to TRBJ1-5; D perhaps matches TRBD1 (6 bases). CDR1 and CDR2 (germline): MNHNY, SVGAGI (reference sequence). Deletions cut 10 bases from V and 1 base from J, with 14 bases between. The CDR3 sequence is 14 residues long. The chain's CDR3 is CATLQGRSNQPQHF. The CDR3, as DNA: TGTGCCACGCTACAGGGACGGAGCAATCAGCCCCAGCATTTT.

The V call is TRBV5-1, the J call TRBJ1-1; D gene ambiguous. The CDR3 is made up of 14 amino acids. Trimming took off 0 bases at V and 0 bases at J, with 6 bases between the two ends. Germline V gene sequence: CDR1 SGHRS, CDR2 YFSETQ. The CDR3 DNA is TGCGCCAGCAGCTTGGATTCGTTGAACACTGAAGCTTTCTTT. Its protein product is CASSLDSLNTEAFF.

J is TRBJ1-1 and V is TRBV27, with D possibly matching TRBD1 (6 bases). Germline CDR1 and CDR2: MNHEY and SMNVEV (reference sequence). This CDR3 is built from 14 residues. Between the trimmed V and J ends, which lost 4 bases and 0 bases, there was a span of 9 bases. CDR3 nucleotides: TGTGCCAGCAGTTCACAGGGTATGAACACTGAAGCTTTCTTT. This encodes CASSSQGMNTEAFF.

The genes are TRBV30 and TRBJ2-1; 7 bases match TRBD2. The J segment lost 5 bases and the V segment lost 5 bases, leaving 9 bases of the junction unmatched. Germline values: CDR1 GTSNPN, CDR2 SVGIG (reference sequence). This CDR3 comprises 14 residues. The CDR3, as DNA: TGTGCCTGGTATGATAGCGGGTTGGACAATGAGCAGTTCTTC. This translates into CAWYDSGLDNEQFF.

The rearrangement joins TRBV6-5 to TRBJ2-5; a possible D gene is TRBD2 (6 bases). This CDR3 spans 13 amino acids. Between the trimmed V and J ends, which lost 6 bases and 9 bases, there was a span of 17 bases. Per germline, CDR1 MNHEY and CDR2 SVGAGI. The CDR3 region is CASRSPGLGSQYF. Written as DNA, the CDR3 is TGTGCCAGCAGGTCCCCGGGACTGGGATCCCAGTACTTC.

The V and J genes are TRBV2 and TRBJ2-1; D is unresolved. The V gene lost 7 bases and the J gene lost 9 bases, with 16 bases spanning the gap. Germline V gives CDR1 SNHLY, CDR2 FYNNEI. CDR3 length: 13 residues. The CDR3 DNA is TGTGCCAGCACCAGAGACCCGAAGGGTGAGCAGTTCTTC. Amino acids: CASTRDPKGEQFF.

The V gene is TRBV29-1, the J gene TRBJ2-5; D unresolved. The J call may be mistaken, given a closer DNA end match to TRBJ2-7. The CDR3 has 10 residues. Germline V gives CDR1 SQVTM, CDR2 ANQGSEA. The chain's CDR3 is CSVRAREQYF. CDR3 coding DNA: TGCAGCGTCCGAGCCCGCGAGCAGTACTTC.

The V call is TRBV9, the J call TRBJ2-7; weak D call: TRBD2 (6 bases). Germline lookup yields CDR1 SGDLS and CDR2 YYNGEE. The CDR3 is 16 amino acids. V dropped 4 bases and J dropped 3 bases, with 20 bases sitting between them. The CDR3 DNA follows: TGTGCCAGCAGCCCCCGGGGCGGAGGGGCCCACTACGAGCAGTACTTC. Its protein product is CASSPRGGGAHYEQYF.

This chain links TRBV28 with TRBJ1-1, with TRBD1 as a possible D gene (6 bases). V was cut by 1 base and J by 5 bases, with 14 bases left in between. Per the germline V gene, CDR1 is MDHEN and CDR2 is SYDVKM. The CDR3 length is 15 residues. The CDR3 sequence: CASSLSDARGTEAFF. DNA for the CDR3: TGTGCCAGCAGTTTATCCGACGCCAGGGGAACTGAAGCTTTCTTT.

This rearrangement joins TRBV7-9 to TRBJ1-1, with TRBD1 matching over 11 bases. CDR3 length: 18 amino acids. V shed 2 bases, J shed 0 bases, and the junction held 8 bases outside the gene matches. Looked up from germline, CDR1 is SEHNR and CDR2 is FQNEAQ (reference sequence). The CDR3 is CASSLSPRGQGVNTEAFF. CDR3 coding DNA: TGTGCCAGCAGCTTATCTCCTCGGGGACAGGGGGTGAACACTGAAGCTTTCTTT. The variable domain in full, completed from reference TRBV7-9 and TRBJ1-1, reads DTGVSQNPRHKITKRGQNVTFRCDPISEHNRLYWYRQTLGQGPEFLTYFQNEAQLEKSRLLSDRFSAERPKGSFSTLEIQRTEQGDSAMYLCASSLSPRGQGVNTEAFFGQGTRLTVV.

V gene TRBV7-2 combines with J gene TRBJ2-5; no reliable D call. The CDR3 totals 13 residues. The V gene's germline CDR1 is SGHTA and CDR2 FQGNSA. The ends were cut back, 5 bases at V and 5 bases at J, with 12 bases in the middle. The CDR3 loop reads CASSRSIVETQYF. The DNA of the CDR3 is TGTGCCAGCAGCAGGAGTATCGTGGAGACCCAGTACTTC.

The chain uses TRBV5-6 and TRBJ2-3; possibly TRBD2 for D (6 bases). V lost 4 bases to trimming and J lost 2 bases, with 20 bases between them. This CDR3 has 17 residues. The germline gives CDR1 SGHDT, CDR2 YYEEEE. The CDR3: CASSPFARDPTTDTQYF. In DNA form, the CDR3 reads TGTGCCAGCAGCCCATTTGCGCGGGACCCCACCACAGATACGCAGTATTTT.

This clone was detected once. The CDR3 region has the DNA TGTGCCAGCTCCCCAGGGGGCCTTAATGAAAAACTGTTTTTT. It codes for CASSPGGLNEKLFF. V gene TRBV18 combines with J gene TRBJ1-4; TRBD1 aligns across 8 bases. V trimming: 6 bases; J trimming: 4 bases; junction bases outside the gene matches: 4. Germline loops: CDR1 KGHSH, CDR2 LQKENI. The CDR3 has 14 residues.

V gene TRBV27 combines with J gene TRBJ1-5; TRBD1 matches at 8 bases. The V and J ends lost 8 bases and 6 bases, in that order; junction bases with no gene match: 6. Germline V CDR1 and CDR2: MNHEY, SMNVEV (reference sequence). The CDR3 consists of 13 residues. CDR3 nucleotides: TGTGCCAGCGCGGGGACAGGCGGTCAGCCCCAGCATTTT. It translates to CASAGTGGQPQHF.

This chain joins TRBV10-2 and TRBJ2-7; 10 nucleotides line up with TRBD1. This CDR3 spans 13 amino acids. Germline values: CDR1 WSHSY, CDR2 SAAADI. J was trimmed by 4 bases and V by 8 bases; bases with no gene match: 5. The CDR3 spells CASLGQGRYEQYF. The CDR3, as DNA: TGCGCCAGCTTGGGACAGGGGCGTTACGAGCAGTACTTC.

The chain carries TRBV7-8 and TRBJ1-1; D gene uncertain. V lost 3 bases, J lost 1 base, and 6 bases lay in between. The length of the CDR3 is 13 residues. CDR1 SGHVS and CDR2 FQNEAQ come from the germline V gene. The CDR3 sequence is CASSLTENTEAFF. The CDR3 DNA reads TGTGCCAGCAGCTTGACGGAGAACACTGAAGCTTTCTTT.

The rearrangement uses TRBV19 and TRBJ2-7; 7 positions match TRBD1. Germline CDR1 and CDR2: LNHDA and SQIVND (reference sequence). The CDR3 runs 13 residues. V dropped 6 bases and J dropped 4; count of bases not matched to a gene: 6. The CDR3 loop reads CASREGGSYEQYF. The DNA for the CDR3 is TGTGCCAGTAGGGAAGGGGGCTCGTACGAGCAGTACTTC. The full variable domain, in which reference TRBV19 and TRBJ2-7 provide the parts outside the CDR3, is DGGITQSPKYLFRKEGQNVTLSCEQNLNHDAMYWYRQDPGQGLRLIYYSQIVNDFQKGDIAEGYSVSREKKESFPLTVTSAQKNPTAFYLCASREGGSYEQYFGPGTRLTVT.

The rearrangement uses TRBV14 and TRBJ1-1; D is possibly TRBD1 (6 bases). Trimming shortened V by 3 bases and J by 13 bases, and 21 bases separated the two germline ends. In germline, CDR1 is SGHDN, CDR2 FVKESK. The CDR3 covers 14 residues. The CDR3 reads CASSHNAMGTTDFF. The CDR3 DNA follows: TGTGCCAGCAGCCACAATGCGATGGGGACAACCGATTTCTTT.